These 19 T cell receptor beta chains came from one sample sequenced in a study of blood T cell repertoires in COVID-19. The method was immunoSEQ multiplex PCR; TCRdb's version includes in-frame clones alone and lacks a portion of them. The sample includes over 200,000 clones, approximately 84% of them seen just once. The material sequenced was PBMCs or T cells enriched from blood (not recorded which). Receptors were obtained from a man between 60 and 75 years old who had recovered from COVID-19.

This clone was counted a few times. The gene calls are TRBV18 and TRBJ1-3; TRBD1 matches 7 bases. Germline CDR1 KGHSH, CDR2 LQKENI. With V trimmed by 3 bases and J by 0 bases, 8 bases remained unmatched. The CDR3 runs 17 residues. CDR3 region: CASSPETGLNSGNTIYF. CDR3 nucleotide sequence: TGTGCCAGCTCACCCGAGACAGGGCTTAACTCTGGAAACACCATATATTTT. The variable domain in full, completed from reference TRBV18 and TRBJ1-3, reads NAGVMQNPRHLVRRRGQEARLRCSPMKGHSHVYWYRQLPEEGLKFMVYLQKENIIDESGMPKERFSAEFPKEGPSILRIQQVVRGDSAAYFCASSPETGLNSGNTIYFGEGSWLTVV.

The chain recombines TRBV7-8 with TRBJ1-1; TRBD1 matches 8 bases. CDR1 and CDR2 from the germline V gene are SGHVS and FQNEAQ. The CDR3 length is 15 residues. With 5 bases clipped from V and 0 bases from J, the junction kept 5 bases outside the gene matches. CDR3 protein: CASSDSTGVNTEAFF. CDR3 DNA sequence: TGTGCCAGCAGCGACTCGACAGGGGTGAACACTGAAGCTTTCTTT.

The chain couples TRBV6-5 to TRBJ2-1, with a weak D call TRBD2 (5 bases). Germline-derived CDR1 and CDR2 are MNHEY and SVGAGI. The CDR3 totals 13 residues. The ends were cut back, 0 bases at V and 8 bases at J, with 8 bases in the middle. The CDR3 protein is CASSYSAGDEQFF. The CDR3 coding sequence is TGTGCCAGCAGTTACTCGGCCGGGGATGAGCAGTTCTTC.

A single count supports this clone. CDR3 coding DNA: TGTGCCACCCAGGGGGCTGGGGCAGAAGAGACCCAGTACTTC. Translated: CATQGAGAEETQYF. V usage is TRBV24-1 and J usage is TRBJ2-5; 8 bases are shared with TRBD1. This CDR3 contains 14 residues. Germline CDR1 KGHDR, CDR2 SFDVKD. The V and J ends lost 9 bases and 3 bases, in that order; junction bases with no gene match: 8.

The DNA of the CDR3 is TGTGCCAGCAGCCAAGAGGTAGGCCCCGGGGTCCAGTACTTC. Its protein is CASSQEVGPGVQYF. The chain recombines TRBV3-1 (or the pseudogene TRBV3-2) with TRBJ2-5; D is possibly TRBD2 (5 bases). The length of the CDR3 is 14 residues. Trimming stripped 0 bases from V and 10 bases from J, with 15 bases between. Germline V gene lookup returns CDR1 LGHDT and CDR2 YNNKEL (reference sequence).

This rearrangement joins TRBV15 to TRBJ1-1, with TRBD1 as a possible D gene (5 bases). Trimming took off 3 bases at V and 7 bases at J, with 15 bases between the two ends. Germline assignment: CDR1 LNHNV and CDR2 YYDKDF (reference sequence). This CDR3 has 14 residues. The CDR3 protein is CATSRGQGGVEAFF. The CDR3 nucleotides read TGTGCCACCAGCAGGGGGCAGGGTGGAGTTGAAGCTTTCTTT.

This chain connects TRBV30 to TRBJ1-5; TRBD1 matches 8 bases. Germline V gene sequence: CDR1 GTSNPN, CDR2 SVGIG (reference sequence). J lost 6 bases, V lost 3 bases, and 4 bases had no gene match. CDR3 size: 13 residues. The CDR3 DNA reads TGTGCCTGGAGCAGGGGGCCAGGTCAGCCCCAGCATTTT. It encodes CAWSRGPGQPQHF.

V gene TRBV6-5 combines with J gene TRBJ2-7; D is unresolved. V lost 0 bases, J lost 0 bases, and 12 bases lay in between. The CDR3 spans 16 residues. Germline values: CDR1 MNHEY, CDR2 SVGAGI. The CDR3 sequence is CASSYSTTQPSYEQYF. In DNA, the CDR3 is TGTGCCAGCAGTTACTCTACAACCCAACCCTCCTACGAGCAGTACTTC.

This rearrangement joins TRBV7-2 to TRBJ2-3; 12 bases are a match to TRBD2. Germline values: CDR1 SGHTA, CDR2 FQGNSA. The J segment lost 6 bases and the V segment lost 2 bases, leaving 9 bases of the junction unmatched. The CDR3 is made up of 17 amino acids. The CDR3: CASSLRLGLAGSDTQYF. The CDR3 DNA is TGTGCCAGCAGCTTAAGATTGGGACTAGCGGGTTCTGATACGCAGTATTTT.

The rearrangement uses TRBV27 and TRBJ2-1, with 9 nucleotides matching TRBD2. J was trimmed by 6 bases and V by 5 bases; bases with no gene match: 11. The CDR3 is made up of 16 amino acids. Germline lookup yields CDR1 MNHEY and CDR2 SMNVEV (reference sequence). CDR3 region: CASSPRLAGSGNEQFF. For the CDR3, the DNA is TGTGCCAGCAGTCCACGTCTAGCGGGGTCTGGCAATGAGCAGTTCTTC.

This sequence joins TRBV25-1 and TRBJ2-7, with D possibly being TRBD2 (6 bases). The V gene's germline CDR1 is MGHDK and CDR2 SYGVNS. CDR3 length: 14 amino acids. Trimming took 4 bases from V and 1 from J, leaving 11 bases between them. The CDR3 coding sequence is TGTGCCAGCAGTGTGAGGCGGGGATCCTACGAGCAGTACTTC. Amino acids: CASSVRRGSYEQYF.

V gene TRBV7-8 combines with J gene TRBJ2-1, with 13 nucleotides matching TRBD2. This CDR3 is 17 amino acids long. Germline loops: CDR1 SGHVS, CDR2 FQNEAQ. V lost 1 base and J lost 7; bases outside the gene matches: 7. CDR3 loop: CASSLVPLAGGLNEQFF. In DNA form, the CDR3 reads TGTGCCAGCAGCTTAGTCCCACTAGCGGGGGGGCTGAATGAGCAGTTCTTC. Full variable domain (outside the CDR3, taken from reference TRBV7-8 and TRBJ2-1): GAGVSQSPRYKVAKRGQDVALRCDPISGHVSLFWYQQALGQGPEFLTYFQNEAQLDKSGLPSDRFFAERPEGSVSTLKIQRTQQEDSAVYLCASSLVPLAGGLNEQFFGPGTRLTVL.

This clone appeared once. The CDR3 region is CAISDPGQANTEAFF. The CDR3 coding sequence is TGTGCCATCAGTGATCCGGGACAGGCAAACACTGAAGCTTTCTTT. The J gene is TRBJ1-1, the V gene TRBV10-3, with 8 positions matching TRBD1. The germline CDR1 and CDR2 sequences are ENHRY and SYGVKD. The junction had 5 bases not matched to a gene; V was cut back by 3 bases and J by 2 bases. This CDR3 comprises 15 residues.

V usage is TRBV25-1 and J usage is TRBJ2-2, with D maybe TRBD1 (5 bases). From germline, CDR1 is MGHDK and CDR2 SYGVNS. The CDR3 runs 12 residues. V was cut by 5 bases and J by 5 bases, with 6 bases left in between. The CDR3 DNA follows: TGTGCCAGCAGTAGGGGTACCGGGGAGCTGTTTTTT. It translates to CASSRGTGELFF.

This rearrangement joins TRBV5-1 to TRBJ2-7, with no clear D. There are 14 residues in the CDR3. Looked up from germline, CDR1 is SGHRS and CDR2 is YFSETQ. The germline V and J ends were trimmed by 0 bases and 0 bases, with 7 bases remaining between them. CDR3 loop: CASSLDSSSYEQYF. CDR3 nucleotide sequence: TGCGCCAGCAGCTTGGACAGCAGCTCCTACGAGCAGTACTTC.

This clone was detected once. This chain links TRBV19 with TRBJ1-3; D is possibly TRBD1 (6 bases). Deletions cut 3 bases from V and 2 bases from J, with 11 bases between. The CDR3 is 15 residues long. Per germline, CDR1 LNHDA and CDR2 SQIVND (reference sequence). The CDR3 here is CASSIQGTPGNTIYF. The CDR3 DNA follows: TGTGCCAGTAGTATTCAGGGGACGCCTGGAAACACCATATATTTT.

The V and J genes are TRBV12-5 and TRBJ2-7, with 8 positions matching TRBD1. This CDR3 comprises 17 residues. J gave up 2 bases and V 2 bases, and 11 bases lay outside the gene matches. Germline CDR1 reads LGHNT; CDR2 reads FRNRAP. CDR3 nucleotides: TGTGCTAGTGGTTTGAGGCGGTGGGGACAGGCCCCCTACGAGCAGTACTTC. It encodes CASGLRRWGQAPYEQYF.

V and J are TRBV28 and TRBJ2-1, with 9 bases matching TRBD1. Trimming at V came to 5 bases and at J to 3 bases, leaving 5 bases not matched to a gene. Germline assignment: CDR1 MDHEN and CDR2 SYDVKM. The CDR3 loop spans 15 amino acids. The CDR3 coding sequence is TGTGCCAGCAGTCTGGACAGGGGATTCTACAATGAGCAGTTCTTC. The encoded protein is CASSLDRGFYNEQFF. The full variable domain, with the rest looked up from reference TRBV28 and TRBJ2-1, is DVKVTQSSRYLVKRTGEKVFLECVQDMDHENMFWYRQDPGLGLRLIYFSYDVKMKEKGDIPEGYSVSREKKERFSLILESASTNQTSMYLCASSLDRGFYNEQFFGPGTRLTVL.

V and J are TRBV2 and TRBJ1-2; D not certain. CDR3 length: 13 residues. Trimming took off 4 bases at V and 5 bases at J, with 11 bases between the two ends. Germline V gene sequence: CDR1 SNHLY, CDR2 FYNNEI. CDR3 in DNA: TGTGCCAGCAGTGCAGCGGCTTTGTATGGCTACACCTTC. Translated: CASSAAALYGYTF.